The 2 T cell receptor beta chains reported below all come from one sample, sequenced in a study of blood T cell repertoires in COVID-19. TCRdb's table, derived via immunoSEQ multiplex PCR, lists solely in-frame clones and lacks some. The table records about 220,000 clones, around 82% of them present only once. Material: peripheral blood. The source is a human donor in a cohort sampled during active COVID-19.

CDR3 region: CASSLYRQNTGELFF. As DNA, the CDR3 is TGTGCCAGCAGCTTATACAGACAAAACACCGGGGAGCTGTTTTTT. The genes are TRBV7-2 and TRBJ2-2; D gene uncertain. From germline, CDR1 is SGHTA and CDR2 FQGNSA. V gave up 2 bases and J gave up 2 bases, with 9 bases separating them. The CDR3 is made up of 15 amino acids.

The chain has TRBV7-2 and TRBJ2-2, with 11 positions matching TRBD2. After removal of 5 bases from V and 4 bases from J, the junction contained 15 bases not matched to a gene. The CDR3 runs 19 residues. The germline CDR1 and CDR2 sequences are SGHTA and FQGNSA. The CDR3, as DNA: TGTGCCAGCAGCGGAGGTTTAGCGGGAGGGCCCTCAGCCACCGGGGAGCTGTTTTTT. It translates to CASSGGLAGGPSATGELFF.